This T cell receptor (beta chain) was sequenced in a study of shared clonotypes between healthy human individuals. As for the study in general: Samples came from a couple of female and a few male donors aged 18 to 49. Study observations and caveats: Sharing across four donors was highest in naive CD4 (about 5%) and lowest in memory CD8 (approximately 0.4%).

V gave up 4 bases and J gave up 4 bases, with 12 bases separating them. The germline gives CDR1 SGHRS, CDR2 YFSETQ. The CDR3 totals 14 residues. A remark on this clone: Its antigen remains unidentified.

Libraries were prepared by immunoSEQ multiplex PCR; TCRdb keeps only in-frame clonotypes and omits some of them. This sample carries under 2,500,000 clones, approximately 96% of them seen once, and the ten largest clones take roughly 0.13%. The chain employs TRBV5-1 and TRBJ1-5; possibly TRBD1 for D (6 bases). The origin of this receptor is a man in his late teens or twenties in good health. Sequenced material: naive CD4+ T cells sorted from blood. The subset here: CD45RA+ positively selected. CDR3 amino acids: CASSMDSLNQPQHF. The CDR3 DNA follows: TGCGCCAGCAGCATGGACAGCCTTAATCAGCCCCAGCATTTT.